The clone carrying this T cell receptor (beta chain) showed up many times. Germline CDR1 is LNHNV and CDR2 is YYDKDF (reference sequence). Between the trimmed V and J ends, which lost 5 bases and 4 bases, there was a span of 12 bases. The CDR3 contains 14 residues. This specimen comes from a study of T cells in Graves' hyperthyroidism and ophthalmopathy. Study information: Prior to any treatment, at the point of initial diagnosis, peripheral blood was collected.

From RNA transcripts, TCR beta CDR3 regions were amplified. With the HTBI primer set, the TCR CDR3 went through a first round of RT-PCR. One entry per CDR3 protein, called by TCRdb with MiXCR from the multiplex PCR reads. This sample has around 99,000 distinct CDR3 sequences, with approximately 15% found just once. The rearrangement joins TRBV15 to TRBJ1-5; D is possibly TRBD1 (6 bases). The receptor's source is a woman in her forties or fifties with Graves' hyperthyroidism. Material: blood. CDR3 sequence (DNA): TGTGCCACCAGCCGGGAGGGGGGGAATCAGCCCCAGCATTTT. Amino acid sequence: CATSREGGNQPQHF.